Reported below is one TCR beta chain. The source of the sample is a study of blood T cell repertoires in COVID-19. Authors' processing steps: Estimation of nucleated cell counts was performed using reference gene primer amplification. Data came from immunoSEQ multiplex PCR; TCRdb stores just in-frame clones and leaves some out. V and J calls plus clone size are reproduced from that table; the DNA served to infer D and trimming. The repertoire consists of about 140,000 clones, with approximately 80% occurring once and the leading ten covering 6.2%. The germline V gene encodes CDR1 LNHNV and CDR2 YYDKDF (reference sequence). The J segment lost 0 bases and the V segment lost 0 bases, leaving 4 bases of the junction unmatched. The CDR3 has 16 amino acids.

V gene TRBV15 combines with J gene TRBJ1-1; 7 bases line up with TRBD1. The TCR comes from a woman aged 40 to 50 who had recovered from COVID-19. The sample taken for sequencing was PBMCs or T cells enriched from blood (not recorded which). Here the CDR3 reads CATSRDDREVNTEAFF. The CDR3 nucleotides are TGTGCCACCAGCAGAGATGACAGGGAGGTGAACACTGAAGCTTTCTTT.